This is a list of T cell receptor beta chains from one sample in a study of T cells in Graves' hyperthyroidism and ophthalmopathy. MiXCR was run by TCRdb on the multiplex PCR reads, yielding one entry per CDR3 protein. The sample records 550,000 to 650,000 distinct CDR3 sequences, 12% to 15% being singletons. The sequenced sample was blood. The origin of the receptors is a woman in her thirties or forties with Graves' hyperthyroidism. Both conserved end residues are part of each CDR3. A D gene is named only where the DNA matches it firmly. A clone size is listed for some rows: how often the clone was seen (once, few, many), or a class if it is expanded.

TRBV15	TRBJ2-5	TRBD2	many	CATSRMGLAGVETQYF	TGTGCCACCAGCAGAATGGGACTAGCGGGAGTGGAGACCCAGTACTTC
TRBV28	TRBJ2-4	NA	NA	CASSSPPGAGKNIRYF	TGTGCCAGCAGTTCTCCCCCGGGGGCAGGCAAAAACATTCGGTACTTC
TRBV27	TRBJ1-6	NA	many	CASSYGQQNNSPLHF	TGTGCCAGCTCATACGGACAGCAGAATAATTCACCCCTCCACTTT
TRBV18	TRBJ1-5	TRBD1	few	CASSPLTGFTDSNQPQHF	TGTGCCAGCTCACCATTGACAGGGTTTACCGATAGCAATCAGCCCCAGCATTTT
TRBV5-1	TRBJ2-1	NA	many	CASSLPPSYNEQFF	TGCGCCAGCAGCCTGCCTCCCTCCTACAATGAGCAGTTCTTC
TRBV3-1	TRBJ2-5	NA	many	CASSQATLQVETQYF	TGTGCCAGCAGCCAAGCGACACTCCAAGTGGAGACCCAGTACTTC
TRBV5-1	TRBJ2-7	TRBD2	many	CASSGGGLGGGNYEQYF	TGCGCCAGCAGCGGGGGGGGACTCGGAGGAGGAAACTACGAGCAGTACTTC
TRBV7-2	TRBJ2-1	TRBD2	NA	CASSLAANSGASSYNEQFF	TGTGCCAGCAGCTTAGCGGCCAATAGCGGGGCCTCCTCCTACAATGAGCAGTTCTTC
TRBV20-1	TRBJ1-4	NA	NA	CSARWGGSEKLFF	TGCAGTGCTCGATGGGGTGGTAGCGAAAAACTGTTTTTT
TRBV28	TRBJ2-2	NA	NA	CASSFRQGFPFVDTGELFF	TGTGCCAGCAGTTTTAGGCAGGGCTTCCCCTTTGTGGACACCGGGGAGCTGTTTTTT
TRBV11-2	TRBJ1-5	NA	NA	CASSLDVRQPQHF	TGTGCCAGCAGCTTAGATGTCCGCCAGCCCCAGCATTTT
TRBV7-6	TRBJ2-2	NA	many	CASSLAAGNTGELFF	TGTGCCAGCAGCTTAGCGGCGGGTAACACCGGGGAGCTGTTTTTT
TRBV6-9	TRBJ2-3	NA	NA	CASSYARTGTTDTQYF	TGTGCCAGCAGTTATGCTCGGACCGGAACCACAGATACGCAGTATTTT
TRBV7-2	TRBJ2-7	TRBD2	many	CASSAFQPGLAGGEQYF	TGTGCCAGCAGCGCCTTCCAACCGGGACTAGCGGGAGGCGAGCAGTACTTC
TRBV4-1	TRBJ1-1	TRBD1	many	CASSQADRAYTEAFF	TGCGCCAGCAGCCAGGCGGACAGGGCATACACTGAAGCTTTCTTT
TRBV20-1	TRBJ1-4	TRBD1	many	CSAYGGTDNEKLFF	TGCAGTGCCTATGGGGGGACAGATAATGAAAAACTGTTTTTT
TRBV19	TRBJ2-3	TRBD1	NA	CASNDRGATDTQYF	TGTGCCAGTAACGACAGGGGAGCCACAGATACGCAGTATTTT
TRBV5-6	TRBJ1-1	NA	NA	CASSLGKQGRMNTEAFF	TGTGCCAGCAGCTTGGGAAAGCAGGGGCGAATGAACACTGAAGCTTTCTTT
TRBV20-1	TRBJ1-5	NA	NA	CSANGQNQPQHF	TGCAGTGCAAATGGGCAGAATCAGCCCCAGCATTTT
TRBV29-1	TRBJ2-7	TRBD2	many	CSVATTGGTSGGEQYF	TGCAGCGTGGCCACGACAGGGGGGACTAGCGGGGGCGAGCAGTACTTC
TRBV2	TRBJ1-5	TRBD1	many	CASSGTGGFNQPQHF	TGTGCCAGCAGCGGGACAGGGGGCTTCAATCAGCCCCAGCATTTT
TRBV27	TRBJ1-1	NA	NA	CASSLAGFAEAFF	TGTGCCAGCAGTTTAGCTGGGTTCGCTGAAGCTTTCTTT
TRBV5-1	TRBJ2-2	NA	many	CASSTGHNTGELFF	TGCGCCAGCAGCACGGGTCATAACACCGGGGAGCTGTTTTTT
TRBV20-1	TRBJ1-4	TRBD1	few	CSARDPDRGNKKLFF	TGCAGTGCTAGAGATCCGGACAGGGGAAATAAAAAACTGTTTTTT
TRBV20-1	TRBJ2-7	NA	many	CSASKGGTTYEQYF	TGCAGTGCTAGTAAGGGGGGTACGACCTACGAGCAGTACTTC
TRBV20-1	TRBJ1-1	TRBD1	many	CSATGDRRDWGTEAFF	TGCAGTGCCACGGGGGACAGGCGGGATTGGGGCACTGAAGCTTTCTTT
TRBV12-3/TRBV12-4	TRBJ2-7	NA	many	CASSLTGEQYF	TGTGCCAGCAGCTTGACGGGCGAGCAGTACTTC
TRBV2	TRBJ2-5	TRBD2	many	CASSAPGLAGGLQETQYF	TGTGCCAGCAGTGCCCCGGGACTAGCGGGAGGGCTACAAGAGACCCAGTACTTC